This T cell receptor beta chain originates from a study of lung T cells in sarcoidosis with Löfgren's syndrome. Study conclusions and caveats: Multiple Löfgren's syndrome patients reportedly shared TRAV12-1 and TRBV2 CDR3 motifs.

This clonotype is medium-sized. The antigen remains undetermined. The V and J ends lost 1 base and 9 bases respectively, with 7 bases between them. Germline V gene data show CDR1 as MDHEN and CDR2 as SYDVKM. This CDR3 has 12 amino acids. A single record per CDR3 protein comes from TCRdb applying MiXCR to the reads. The sample consists of 4,000 or so distinct CDR3 sequences, more than 20% of them appearing once. This sequence originates from a human donor with sarcoidosis (Löfgren's syndrome or another form), or a control subject (not recorded which). The chain couples TRBV28 to TRBJ1-3; the D is unclear. Specimen: CD4+ T cells from bronchoalveolar lavage. CDR3 nucleotide sequence: TGTGCCAGCAGTTTATCAGCAGGCACCATATATTTT. The encoded protein is CASSLSAGTIYF.